These T cell receptor beta chains were read from a single sample in a study of T cell responses to AZD1222 COVID-19 vaccine. The repertoire was sequenced with immunoSEQ multiplex PCR; TCRdb's copy has only in-frame clones and lacks some. The sample has 110,000 or so clones, around 88% seen once. The material sequenced was peripheral blood, taken 28 days after the second AZD1222 dose. These receptors all stem from an adult who received the AZD1222 COVID-19 vaccine. The CDR3 runs from the conserved cysteine through the conserved F or W. Fields, in order: V gene, clone size, J gene, D gene, CDR3 length, CDR3 DNA, CDR3 protein. A D gene is named only where the DNA matches it firmly. Clone size is given for some rows only: seen once, a few or many times, or a class if the clone is expanded.

TRBV21-1	NA	TRBJ2-7	NA	11	TGTGCCAGCAGCACTTCCTACGAGCAGTACTTC	CASSTSYEQYF
TRBV10-1	NA	TRBJ2-7	NA	10	TGCGCCAGCCCGGACTACGAGCAGTACTTC	CASPDYEQYF
TRBV25-1	NA	TRBJ2-1	TRBD1	14	TGTGCCAGCAGAGACAGGGGATTGGGGAATGAGCAGTTCTTC	CASRDRGLGNEQFF
TRBV7-9	NA	TRBJ2-7	TRBD2	16	TGTGCCAGCAGCTCCCACGGGGCGGGAGGCCCCTACGAGCAGTACTTC	CASSSHGAGGPYEQYF
TRBV2	NA	TRBJ1-4	NA	15	TGTGCCAGCACCATCATCGAGATTATTAATGAAAAACTGTTTTTT	CASTIIEIINEKLFF
TRBV28	NA	TRBJ2-7	TRBD2	16	TGTGCCAGTAATGCAGCGGGACCAATTACATCCTACGAGCAGTACTTC	CASNAAGPITSYEQYF
TRBV27	NA	TRBJ2-5	NA	13	TGTGCCAGCAGTACGCAGGTGCAAGAGACCCAGTACTTC	CASSTQVQETQYF
TRBV5-4	NA	TRBJ2-1	TRBD2	15	TGTGCCAGCAGCGCTAGCGGGAACTCCTACAATGAGCAGTTCTTC	CASSASGNSYNEQFF
TRBV5-1	few	TRBJ1-2	NA	13	TGCGCCAGCAGCTTGGATAGGGCCTATGGCTACACCTTC	CASSLDRAYGYTF
TRBV6-5	NA	TRBJ1-6	TRBD1	16	TGTGCCAGCAGTTACTCAAACAGGGGGCTGGGATCACCCCTCCACTTT	CASSYSNRGLGSPLHF
TRBV7-9	NA	TRBJ2-7	TRBD2	17	TGTGCCAGCAGCCTTGGACTAGCGGGAGAGTTGGGGGACGAGCAGTACTTC	CASSLGLAGELGDEQYF
TRBV5-1	few	TRBJ1-6	NA	13	TGCGCCAGCAGTCCCGGACCGGGTTCACCCCTCCACTTT	CASSPGPGSPLHF
TRBV6-5	NA	TRBJ1-4	TRBD1	15	TGTGCCAGCAGTTACGAGGGGGCATCAGGTGAAAAACTGTTTTTT	CASSYEGASGEKLFF
TRBV6-5	NA	TRBJ2-2	NA	13	TGTGCCAGCAGGCAATCAAACACCGGGGAGCTGTTTTTT	CASRQSNTGELFF
TRBV5-4	NA	TRBJ2-2	NA	14	TGTGCCAGCAGCTTTCGTGGAGGAAACGGGGAGCTGTTTTTT	CASSFRGGNGELFF
TRBV11-2	NA	TRBJ1-3	NA	14	TGTGCCAGCAGCTTTAAGAGCTCTGGAAACACCATATATTTT	CASSFKSSGNTIYF
TRBV6-6	NA	TRBJ1-1	NA	12	TGTGCCAGCAGTTACTCGGTCACTGAAGCTTTCTTT	CASSYSVTEAFF